These 20 T cell receptor beta chains originate from one sample sequenced in a study of blood T cell repertoires in COVID-19. Method: immunoSEQ multiplex PCR; TCRdb's copy keeps in-frame clones and lacks some. Of over 150,000 clones in the sample, about 85% were seen once. Material: peripheral blood. The receptors stem from a man between 60 and 75 years old with COVID-19, enrolled during active disease.

This clone has only one observation. The chain is built from TRBV4-3 and TRBJ2-7; TRBD2 matches at 9 bases. Germline loops: CDR1 LGHNA, CDR2 YSLEER. V trimming: 1 base; J trimming: 0 bases; junction bases outside the gene matches: 4. CDR3 length equals 16 residues. CDR3 region: CASSQVAAGGSYEQYF. The CDR3, as DNA: TGCGCCAGCAGCCAAGTAGCAGCGGGGGGCTCCTACGAGCAGTACTTC.

The chain employs TRBV19 and TRBJ2-5, with a weak D call TRBD1 (5 bases). Germline V CDR1 and CDR2: LNHDA, SQIVND (reference sequence). V lost 6 bases, J lost 0 bases, and 17 bases lay in between. This CDR3 has 16 amino acids. CDR3 nucleotides: TGTGCCAGTAGCCCTTGGGGCCAGAGAGACCAAGAGACCCAGTACTTC. This encodes CASSPWGQRDQETQYF.

V gene TRBV12-3 or TRBV12-4 combines with J gene TRBJ1-3, with a possible D match to TRBD1 (5 bases). V dropped 6 bases and J dropped 3 bases, with 9 bases sitting between them. This CDR3 is 13 amino acids long. CDR3: CASSLRDGNTIYF. DNA of the CDR3: TGTGCCAGCAGCCTCAGGGATGGAAACACCATATATTTT.

The J gene is TRBJ2-1, the V gene TRBV10-2, with 9 positions matching TRBD2. In germline, CDR1 is WSHSY, CDR2 SAAADI. The trim removed 1 base at V and 4 bases at J, leaving 5 bases unmatched. This CDR3 comprises 16 residues. The CDR3 protein is CASSELRTSVYNEQFF. The CDR3 DNA sequence: TGCGCCAGCAGTGAGTTGAGGACTAGCGTTTACAATGAGCAGTTCTTC.

The rearrangement uses TRBV5-4 and TRBJ1-2; possible D gene TRBD1, 6 bases. Between the trimmed V and J ends, which lost 1 base and 2 bases, there was a span of 9 bases. The CDR3 covers 14 residues. The germline V gene has CDR1 SGHNT and CDR2 YYREEE (reference sequence). CDR3 sequence reads: CASSLTGTNYGYTF. The CDR3 coding sequence is TGTGCCAGCAGCTTGACAGGGACGAACTATGGCTACACCTTC.

The V gene is TRBV7-8, the J gene TRBJ2-7, with 9 bases lining up with TRBD2. Germline CDR1 SGHVS, CDR2 FQNEAQ. This CDR3 spans 18 amino acids. Trimming removed 3 bases from V and 0 bases from J; junction bases left unmatched: 12. The CDR3 DNA reads as TGTGCCAGCAGCTTGATCTTGACTAGCGGAGGGAGCTCCTACGAGCAGTACTTC. Protein product: CASSLILTSGGSSYEQYF.

V and J are TRBV2 and TRBJ2-3; TRBD1 matches 10 bases. The CDR3 runs 14 residues. The V and J ends lost 4 bases and 8 bases, in that order; junction bases with no gene match: 6. Germline values: CDR1 SNHLY, CDR2 FYNNEI. CDR3: CASSGQGATGTQYF. The CDR3 region has the DNA TGTGCCAGCAGTGGACAGGGGGCCACCGGTACGCAGTATTTT.

The J gene is TRBJ1-5, the V gene TRBV7-2; D remains ambiguous. The CDR3 has 15 residues. The V end lost 1 base, the J end lost 1 base, and 8 bases lay between the germline ends. Germline values: CDR1 SGHTA, CDR2 FQGNSA. This CDR3 is CASSLGGASNQPQHF. In DNA form, the CDR3 reads TGTGCCAGCAGCTTAGGAGGAGCGAGCAATCAGCCCCAGCATTTT.

The gene calls are TRBV11-3 and TRBJ2-7; 7 bases fit TRBD1. In germline, CDR1 is SGHNT, CDR2 YENEEA. V dropped 6 bases and J dropped 1; count of bases not matched to a gene: 9. This CDR3 has 15 residues. The CDR3 loop reads CASSPRQGLSYEQYF. The CDR3 region has the DNA TGTGCCAGCAGTCCTCGACAGGGCTTATCCTACGAGCAGTACTTC.

The chain recombines TRBV7-9 with TRBJ2-5; TRBD2 agrees at 7 bases. Germline lookup yields CDR1 SEHNR and CDR2 FQNEAQ (reference sequence). CDR3 size: 15 residues. V dropped 3 bases and J dropped 5; count of bases not matched to a gene: 9. The CDR3: CASSFSPGRMETQYF. The CDR3 coding sequence is TGTGCCAGCAGCTTCTCCCCCGGGAGGATGGAGACCCAGTACTTC.

This clone was counted between two and nine times. V gene TRBV4-3 combines with J gene TRBJ1-2; 11 bases agree with TRBD1. This CDR3 has 17 residues. Germline CDR1 and CDR2: LGHNA and YSLEER. The J segment lost 2 bases and the V segment lost 3 bases, leaving 8 bases of the junction unmatched. This CDR3 is CASSQGPGQGENYGYTF. The CDR3 nucleotides read TGCGCCAGCAGCCAGGGCCCGGGACAGGGGGAGAACTATGGCTACACCTTC.

The rearrangement links TRBV6-2 or TRBV6-3 to TRBJ2-7; possible D gene TRBD1, 5 bases. Trimming left V 6 bases short and J 3 bases short, with 18 bases between. The CDR3 spans 15 residues. The germline V gene has CDR1 MNHEY and CDR2 SVGEGT. Written as DNA, the CDR3 is TGTGCCAGCAGCCCTCGAAGGGGTATCTTCTACGAGCAGTACTTC. Residues: CASSPRRGIFYEQYF.

The V call is TRBV6-2 or TRBV6-3, the J call TRBJ2-7; 10 bases are a match to TRBD1. Trimming removed 3 bases from V and 5 bases from J; junction bases left unmatched: 4. CDR3 length: 14 residues. Looked up from germline, CDR1 is MNHEY and CDR2 is SVGEGT. This CDR3 is CASSYWTGGDEQYF. CDR3 nucleotides: TGTGCCAGCAGTTATTGGACAGGGGGTGACGAGCAGTACTTC.

The chain uses TRBV27 and TRBJ2-3, with TRBD1 identical over 10 bases. Germline CDR1 and CDR2: MNHEY and SMNVEV (reference sequence). The CDR3 contains 16 residues. The V segment lost 2 bases and the J segment 5 bases; nucleotides outside the gene matches: 7. The CDR3 nucleotides read TGTGCCAGCAGTTTAAGGGACAGGGGCGCGAAAGATACGCAGTATTTT. It specifies CASSLRDRGAKDTQYF.

This sequence joins TRBV18 and TRBJ1-6; 8 positions agree with TRBD1. The V gene's germline CDR1 is KGHSH and CDR2 LQKENI. Trimming at V came to 6 bases and at J to 12 bases, leaving 4 bases not matched to a gene. This CDR3 is built from 12 residues. CDR3 sequence (DNA): TGTGCCAGCTCGTCAACAGGGGGACCCCTCCACTTT. Its protein is CASSSTGGPLHF.

The rearrangement uses TRBV7-2 and TRBJ1-1, with D maybe TRBD1 (6 bases). Trimming pared 5 bases from V and 3 bases from J, leaving 16 bases between. The CDR3 length is 15 residues. Germline V lookup: CDR1 SGHTA, CDR2 FQGNSA. The CDR3 loop is CASSTVGGLDTEAFF. As DNA, the CDR3 is TGTGCCAGCAGCACAGTAGGGGGTTTGGACACTGAAGCTTTCTTT.

The V and J genes are TRBV18 and TRBJ1-1; TRBD1 matches at 11 bases. CDR1 KGHSH and CDR2 LQKENI come from the germline V gene. This CDR3 has 13 amino acids. The J segment lost 13 bases and the V segment lost 5 bases, leaving 9 bases of the junction unmatched. In nucleotides, the CDR3 is TGTGCCAGCTCAGAACTGGGACAGGGGGAAAATTTCTTT. It encodes CASSELGQGENFF.

This clone was seen only a few times. The V call is TRBV7-2, the J call TRBJ2-5; 10 bases align to TRBD1. The ends lost 3 bases at V and 4 bases at J; junction bases unmatched: 2. Germline-derived CDR1 and CDR2 are SGHTA and FQGNSA. This CDR3 has 14 amino acids. The chain's CDR3 is CASSFDRGRETQYF. CDR3 DNA: TGTGCCAGCAGCTTCGACAGGGGGCGAGAGACCCAGTACTTC.

This clone was detected only a few times. The chain recombines TRBV4-2 with TRBJ1-2; D perhaps matches TRBD1 (6 bases). Looked up from germline, CDR1 is LGHNA and CDR2 is YNFKEQ. This CDR3 has 14 residues. Trimming pared 2 bases from V and 4 bases from J, leaving 11 bases between. CDR3 sequence reads: CASSQNREIYGYTF. The CDR3, as DNA: TGTGCCAGCAGCCAAAACAGGGAAATCTATGGCTACACCTTC.

V gene TRBV6-2 or TRBV6-3 combines with J gene TRBJ2-7, with a possible D match to TRBD1 (5 bases). The CDR3 is 13 residues long. CDR1 MNHEY and CDR2 SVGEGT come from the germline V gene. V lost 8 bases and J 0 bases, leaving 11 bases between the germline ends. CDR3 residues: CASRRTNSYEQYF. The CDR3 nucleotides read TGTGCCAGCCGCCGGACAAACTCCTACGAGCAGTACTTC.